These T cell receptor beta chains were read from a single sample in a study of identical twins. A single record per CDR3 protein comes from TCRdb applying MiXCR to the 5' RACE reads. The table lists roughly 1.6 million distinct CDR3 sequences, about 30% of them singletons. Specimen: cord blood. The receptors stem from a newborn girl in good health. CDR3s include the opening cysteine and the closing phenylalanine or tryptophan. The D gene is left open where the match is weak. Some rows mark clone size as missing; the rest say once, few, many or name a class of expanded clone.

clone_size	j_call	v_call	d_call	cdr3_nt	cdr3_aa
few	TRBJ1-4	TRBV12-3/TRBV12-4	TRBD1	TGTGCCAGCAGAGCGACAGGGGCGGGTGAAAAACTGTTTTTT	CASRATGAGEKLFF
.	TRBJ1-6	TRBV6-1	TRBD1	TGTGCCAGCAGTGAATGGGACAGGAGCTCCTATAATTCACCCCTCCACTTT	CASSEWDRSSYNSPLHF
few	TRBJ2-3	TRBV14	TRBD1	TGTGCCAGCAGCCAAGCCTTCGGACAGGGGCCAGATACGCAGTATTTT	CASSQAFGQGPDTQYF
.	TRBJ2-5	TRBV7-9	TRBD2	TGTGCCAGCAGCTTCCCTCCCGGGACTAGCCAAGAGACCCAGTACTTC	CASSFPPGTSQETQYF
.	TRBJ1-1	TRBV2	.	TGTGCCAGCAGTGACCCCACCTTGAACACTGAAGCTTTCTTT	CASSDPTLNTEAFF
few	TRBJ2-1	TRBV6-5	.	TGTGCCAGCCGAAGGGGGGGTAGCGTATACAATGAGCAGTTCTTC	CASRRGGSVYNEQFF
many	TRBJ2-1	TRBV29-1	TRBD1	TGCAGCCATCTTGACAGGGGTAATGAGCAGTTCTTC	CSHLDRGNEQFF
few	TRBJ2-3	TRBV7-6	.	TGTGCCAGCAGCTTAGGCCCTAGCTCCGTCACAGATACGCAGTATTTT	CASSLGPSSVTDTQYF
few	TRBJ2-5	TRBV21-1	.	TGTGCCAGCCCACCTGAGGGACCGGGACATAAACAAGAGACCCAGTACTTC	CASPPEGPGHKQETQYF
.	TRBJ1-5	TRBV27	.	TGTGCCAGCAGTTCAGGGATTTATAGCAATCAGCCCCAGCATTTT	CASSSGIYSNQPQHF
.	TRBJ2-3	TRBV20-1	.	TGCAGTGTTAGACCGAGCGGACCCACAGATACGCAGTATTTT	CSVRPSGPTDTQYF
.	TRBJ2-7	TRBV2	.	TGTGCCAGCAGTGTGCCCCCCTCAGGCTACGAGCAGTACTTC	CASSVPPSGYEQYF
few	TRBJ1-5	TRBV27	.	TGTGCCAGCAGTTTAATAGCAGGGCCTGGGCAGCCCCAGCATTTT	CASSLIAGPGQPQHF
many	TRBJ2-1	TRBV14	TRBD1	TGTGCCAGCAGCCAAGACCCCCTGACAGGGATCAACCTAAGGAGATGGGCCAATGAGCAGTTCTTC	CASSQDPLTGINLRRWANEQFF
.	TRBJ2-7	TRBV10-3	.	TGTGCCATCTCCAGAAACTCCTACGAGCAGTACTTC	CAISRNSYEQYF
few	TRBJ1-4	TRBV20-1	.	TGCAGTGCGACAGAACTTAATGAAAAACTGTTTTTT	CSATELNEKLFF
.	TRBJ2-3	TRBV6-6	TRBD2	TGTGCCGGCAGTTACGTGGGAGGGCCACCAGATACGCAGTATTTT	CAGSYVGGPPDTQYF
few	TRBJ1-4	TRBV28	.	TGTGCCAGCAGTTTAGCAGGGGCTCCTAATGAAAAACTGTTTTTT	CASSLAGAPNEKLFF
.	TRBJ1-3	TRBV7-2	TRBD1	TGTGCCAGCAGCCCCGACAGGGCATACCTTGGAAACACCATATATTTT	CASSPDRAYLGNTIYF
.	TRBJ1-2	TRBV15	.	TGTGCCACCAGCAGAGATAGAAGGGATTACTATGGCTACACCTTC	CATSRDRRDYYGYTF
few	TRBJ1-5	TRBV6-1	.	TGTGCCAGCCATCGCACAGCCTTCAATCAGCCCCAGCATTTT	CASHRTAFNQPQHF
few	TRBJ1-2	TRBV28	.	TGTGCCAGCAGTCCCCCACTCCGTGGGACGGATGGCTACACCTTC	CASSPPLRGTDGYTF
.	TRBJ2-5	TRBV14	TRBD2	TGTGCCAGCAGCCAAGCGGCGGGAGCCTACAATGAGCAGTACTTC	CASSQAAGAYNEQYF
many	TRBJ2-7	TRBV28	TRBD1	TGTGCCAGCAGTTTCCCCGGACAGGGCTACGAGCAGTACTTC	CASSFPGQGYEQYF
.	TRBJ2-1	TRBV3-1	.	TGTGCCAGCAGCCAAGATCTGGCGCGTTCTGGGCAGTTCTTC	CASSQDLARSGQFF
once	TRBJ1-5	TRBV12-3/TRBV12-4	.	TGTGCCAGCAGTTTCGAGCACTTCAATCAGCCCCAGCATTTT	CASSFEHFNQPQHF
.	TRBJ1-2	TRBV6-5	.	TGTGCCAGCAGTTACAGGGATGGCGGCTACACCTTC	CASSYRDGGYTF
few	TRBJ2-7	TRBV6-1	TRBD2	TGTGCCAGCAGTGATATGGCTAGCGGGAGCTCAGGGTATGAGCAGTACTTC	CASSDMASGSSGYEQYF
few	TRBJ2-1	TRBV11-2	.	TGTGCCAGCAGCTTAAGGATGACAATCAGCCGCTGGTACAATGAGCAGTTCTTC	CASSLRMTISRWYNEQFF
.	TRBJ2-3	TRBV2	.	TGTGCCAGCAAAGTGGGCTACCGCACAGATACGCAGTATTTT	CASKVGYRTDTQYF
.	TRBJ2-1	TRBV27	.	TGTGCCAGCAGTCAACACCCGTCTGCCCTTTATGAGCAGTTCTTC	CASSQHPSALYEQFF
.	TRBJ1-1	TRBV20-1	.	TGCAGTGCTAGAAACGGCCAGGGAGGGGACACTGAAGCTTTCTTT	CSARNGQGGDTEAFF
.	TRBJ1-6	TRBV4-2	TRBD1	TGTGTCAGCAGCCAAGATCCCCCGACAGGGCAGATTTCACCCCTCCACTTT	CVSSQDPPTGQISPLHF
.	TRBJ2-7	TRBV4-2	.	TGTGCCAGCAGCCTGCAATCCGTTTGGCTTTACGAGCAGTACTTC	CASSLQSVWLYEQYF
few	TRBJ1-5	TRBV7-2	.	TGTGCCAGCAGCGGAAGGGGGGGCAATCACCCCCAGCATTTT	CASSGRGGNHPQHF
.	TRBJ2-3	TRBV20-1	.	TGCGGTGGGGGGGCGGGAGAGAGGGGAACAGATACGCAGTATTTT	CGGGAGERGTDTQYF
.	TRBJ2-7	TRBV6-2/TRBV6-3	TRBD2	TGTGCCAGCAGTCCCGGGACTAGCTATAACGAGCAGTACTTC	CASSPGTSYNEQYF
few	TRBJ2-7	TRBV5-4	.	TGTGCCAGCAGCTTGGGTTTCCAGGGAAACTCCTACGAGCAGTACTTC	CASSLGFQGNSYEQYF
few	TRBJ2-3	TRBV11-2	.	TGTGCCAGCAGCTTAGATGGCCGATTGCCAGATACGCAGTATTTT	CASSLDGRLPDTQYF
few	TRBJ2-7	TRBV6-6	TRBD2	TGTGCCAGCAGTTACTCGACTAGCGGGGGCTCCTACGAGCAGTACTTC	CASSYSTSGGSYEQYF
.	TRBJ1-4	TRBV20-1	.	TGCAGTGCTCGCGTGGGCTTCGAAAAACTGTTTTTT	CSARVGFEKLFF
.	TRBJ1-2	TRBV28	TRBD1	TGTGCCAGCAGTTTATACGTGATAGCAAGGGGGCGGGCTAACTATGGCTACACCTTC	CASSLYVIARGRANYGYTF
many	TRBJ1-2	TRBV29-1	.	TGCAGCGTTGATCAGTTATTTGGCTACACCTTC	CSVDQLFGYTF
.	TRBJ2-7	TRBV6-5	TRBD2	TGTGCCAGCAGATCAGCGGGACTAGTCGCCTACGAGCAGTACTTC	CASRSAGLVAYEQYF
few	TRBJ1-1	TRBV3-1	.	TGTGCCAGCAGCCAACCTGGCGGGGGCTTAGCCATGGTCACTGAAGCTTTCTTT	CASSQPGGGLAMVTEAFF
.	TRBJ2-5	TRBV12-3/TRBV12-4	TRBD2	TGTGCCAGCAGTTTAGTAAGTGGGGGACTAGCGGACCAAGAGACCCAGTACTTC	CASSLVSGGLADQETQYF
.	TRBJ2-1	TRBV20-1	.	TGCAGTGCTAGAGATCGGGACGGACCCTACAATGAGCAGTTCTTC	CSARDRDGPYNEQFF
many	TRBJ2-3	TRBV29-1	TRBD2	TGCAGCGTAGTGGGACTAGCGGACACAGATACGCAGTATTTT	CSVVGLADTDTQYF
.	TRBJ2-7	TRBV21-1	.	TGTGCCAGCAGTAGAGGGAGCGGGAGGCAATCCTACGAGCAGTACTTC	CASSRGSGRQSYEQYF
.	TRBJ2-2	TRBV14	TRBD1	TGTGCCAGCAGCCAAGTTATTCTACTGGGACAGGACTACACCGGGGAGCTGTTTTTT	CASSQVILLGQDYTGELFF
few	TRBJ2-1	TRBV27	TRBD2	TGTGCCAGCAGACGTAGCGGGGGGGCCAATGAGCAGTTCTTC	CASRRSGGANEQFF
.	TRBJ2-7	TRBV2	TRBD2	TGTGCCAGCAGTGATGGGACTAGCCTGGCGGTGGCCCAGTACTTC	CASSDGTSLAVAQYF
.	TRBJ2-3	TRBV6-6	TRBD2	TGTGCCAGCAGTCCGGGACTAGCGGCCGAGGGATGGGTTACGCAGTATTTT	CASSPGLAAEGWVTQYF
few	TRBJ2-3	TRBV12-3/TRBV12-4	.	TGTGCCAGCAGTTTAATGGTGGGACGGATCACAGATACGCAGTATTTT	CASSLMVGRITDTQYF